This TCR beta chain was found in a study of CD8 T cells in Susac syndrome. The CDR3 length is 13 residues. With 4 bases removed from V and 0 bases from J, the gap between germline ends came to 7 bases. The germline V gene encodes CDR1 KGHSH and CDR2 LQKENI. This clonotype was detected a few times. The antigen is undetermined. RNA amounts of about 0.5 to 1 ug underwent reverse transcription with random hexamers. Across 54 Vbeta and 13 Jbeta, immunoSEQ multiplex PCR amplified TCR beta CDR3. MiXCR, applied by TCRdb to the immunoSEQ multiplex PCR reads, yields one record per CDR3 protein. The table shows about 210,000 distinct CDR3 sequences, with roughly 96% occurring only once. Study results and limitations: In its TCR sequencing and HLA analysis, the study acknowledged that the number of individuals was relatively small.

TCR beta from blood CD8+ and CD4+ T cells was sequenced. The patients serving as multiple sclerosis controls were treatment-naive. They had stable or active relapsing-remitting disease and fulfilled revised McDonald criteria. The rearrangement uses TRBV18 and TRBJ2-7; D could derive from TRBD1 or TRBD2 (5 bases each). Input material: CD4+ T cells from PBMCs. The source is a human donor with multiple sclerosis. CDR3 loop: CASSLGDSYEQYF. Written as DNA, the CDR3 is TGTGCCAGCTCACTGGGGGACTCCTACGAGCAGTACTTC.